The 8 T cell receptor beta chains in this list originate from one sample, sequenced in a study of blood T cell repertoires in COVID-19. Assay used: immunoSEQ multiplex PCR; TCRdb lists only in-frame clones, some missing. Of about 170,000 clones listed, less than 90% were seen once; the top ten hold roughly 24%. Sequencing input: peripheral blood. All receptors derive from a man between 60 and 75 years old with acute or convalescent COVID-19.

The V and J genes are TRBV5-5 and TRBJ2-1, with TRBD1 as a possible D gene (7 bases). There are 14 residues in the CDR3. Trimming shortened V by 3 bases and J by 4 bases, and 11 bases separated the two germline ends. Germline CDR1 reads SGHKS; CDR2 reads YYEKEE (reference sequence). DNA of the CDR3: TGTGCCAGCAGCTACGGGGGACAGTACAATGAGCAGTTCTTC. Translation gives CASSYGGQYNEQFF.

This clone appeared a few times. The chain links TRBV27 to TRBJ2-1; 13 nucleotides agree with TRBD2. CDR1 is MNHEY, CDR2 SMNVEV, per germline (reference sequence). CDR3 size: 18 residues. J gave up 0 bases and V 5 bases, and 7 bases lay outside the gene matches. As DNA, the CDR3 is TGTGCCAGCAGTCCTGGACTAGCGGGAGCGACCTCCTACAATGAGCAGTTCTTC. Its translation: CASSPGLAGATSYNEQFF.

CDR3 coding DNA: TGTGCCAGCTCACCAGTGGACACGAACACTGAAGCTTTCTTT. As protein: CASSPVDTNTEAFF. The chain combines TRBV18 with TRBJ1-1; perhaps TRBD1 as D (5 bases). The CDR3 loop spans 14 amino acids. Per germline, CDR1 KGHSH and CDR2 LQKENI. The ends were cut back, 2 bases at V and 1 base at J, with 8 bases in the middle.

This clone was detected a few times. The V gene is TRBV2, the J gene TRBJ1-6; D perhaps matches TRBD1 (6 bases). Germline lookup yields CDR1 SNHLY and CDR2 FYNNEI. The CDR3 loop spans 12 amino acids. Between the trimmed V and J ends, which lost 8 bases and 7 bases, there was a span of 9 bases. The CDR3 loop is CASSQGNSPLHF. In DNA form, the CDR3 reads TGTGCCAGCTCTCAGGGGAATTCACCCCTCCACTTT.

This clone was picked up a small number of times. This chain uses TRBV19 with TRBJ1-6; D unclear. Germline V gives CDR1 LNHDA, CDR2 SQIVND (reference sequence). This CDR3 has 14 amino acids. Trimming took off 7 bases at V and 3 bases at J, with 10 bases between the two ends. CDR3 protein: CASKTADYNSPLHF. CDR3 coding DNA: TGTGCCAGTAAAACAGCCGACTATAATTCACCCCTCCACTTT.

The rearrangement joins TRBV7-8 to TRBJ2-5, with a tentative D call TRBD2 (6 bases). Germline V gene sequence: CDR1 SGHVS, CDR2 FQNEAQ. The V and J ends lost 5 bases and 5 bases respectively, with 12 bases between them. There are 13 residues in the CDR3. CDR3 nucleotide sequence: TGTGCCAGCAGCAGGACTATGGGGGAGACCCAGTACTTC. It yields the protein CASSRTMGETQYF. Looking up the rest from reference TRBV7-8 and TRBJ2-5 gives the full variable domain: GAGVSQSPRYKVAKRGQDVALRCDPISGHVSLFWYQQALGQGPEFLTYFQNEAQLDKSGLPSDRFFAERPEGSVSTLKIQRTQQEDSAVYLCASSRTMGETQYFGPGTRLLVL.

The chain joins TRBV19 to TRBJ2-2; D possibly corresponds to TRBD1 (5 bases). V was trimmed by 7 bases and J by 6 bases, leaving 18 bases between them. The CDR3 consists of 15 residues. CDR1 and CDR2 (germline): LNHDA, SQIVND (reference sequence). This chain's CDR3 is CASTGWLLGAGELFF. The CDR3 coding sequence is TGTGCCAGTACAGGGTGGTTATTAGGGGCCGGGGAGCTGTTTTTT.

The CDR3 loop is CASSLGGLGEKLFF. The CDR3 DNA is TGTGCCAGCAGCTTAGGGGGGCTAGGGGAAAAACTGTTTTTT. This rearrangement joins TRBV11-2 to TRBJ1-4, with a tentative D call TRBD1 (6 bases). There are 14 residues in the CDR3. Germline V lookup: CDR1 SGHAT, CDR2 FQNNGV. Between the trimmed V and J ends, which lost 1 base and 8 bases, there was a span of 11 bases.